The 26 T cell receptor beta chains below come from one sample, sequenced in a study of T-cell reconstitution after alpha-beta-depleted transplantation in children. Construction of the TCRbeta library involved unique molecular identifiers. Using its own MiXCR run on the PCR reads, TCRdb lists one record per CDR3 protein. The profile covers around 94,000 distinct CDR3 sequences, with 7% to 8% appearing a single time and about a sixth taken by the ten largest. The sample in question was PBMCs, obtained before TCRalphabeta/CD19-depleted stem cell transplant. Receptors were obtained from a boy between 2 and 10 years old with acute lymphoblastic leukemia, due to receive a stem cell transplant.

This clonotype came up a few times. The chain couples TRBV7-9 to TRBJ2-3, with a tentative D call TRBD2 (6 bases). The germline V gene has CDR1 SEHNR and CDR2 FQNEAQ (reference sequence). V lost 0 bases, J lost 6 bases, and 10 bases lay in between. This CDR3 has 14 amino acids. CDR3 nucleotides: TGTGCCAGCAGCTTAGCTCCCGGAGGGGATACGCAGTATTTT. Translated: CASSLAPGGDTQYF.

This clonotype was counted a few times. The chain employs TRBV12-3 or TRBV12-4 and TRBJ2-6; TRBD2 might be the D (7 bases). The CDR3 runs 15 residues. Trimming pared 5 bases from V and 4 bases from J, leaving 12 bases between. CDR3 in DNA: TGTGCCAGCAGTCCCCGGGGGGCCGGGGCCAACGTCCTGACTTTC. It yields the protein CASSPRGAGANVLTF.

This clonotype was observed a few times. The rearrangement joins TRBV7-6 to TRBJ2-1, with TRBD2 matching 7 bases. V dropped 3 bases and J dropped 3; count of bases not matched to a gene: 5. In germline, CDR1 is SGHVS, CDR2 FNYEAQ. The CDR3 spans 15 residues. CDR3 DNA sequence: TGTGCCAGCAGCTTTCAAGCGGGGATCTACAATGAGCAGTTCTTC. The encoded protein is CASSFQAGIYNEQFF.

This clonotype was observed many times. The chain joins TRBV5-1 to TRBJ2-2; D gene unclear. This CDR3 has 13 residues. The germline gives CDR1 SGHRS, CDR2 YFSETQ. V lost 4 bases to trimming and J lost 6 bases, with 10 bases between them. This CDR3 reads CASSRREAGELFF. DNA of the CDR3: TGCGCCAGCAGCCGGAGAGAAGCCGGGGAGCTGTTTTTT.

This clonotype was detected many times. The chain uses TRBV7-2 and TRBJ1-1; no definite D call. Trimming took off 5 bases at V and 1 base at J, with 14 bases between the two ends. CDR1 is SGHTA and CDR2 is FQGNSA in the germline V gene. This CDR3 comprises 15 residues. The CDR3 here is CASSPTVRENTEAFF. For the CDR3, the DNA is TGTGCCAGCAGCCCGACCGTGCGGGAGAACACTGAAGCTTTCTTT. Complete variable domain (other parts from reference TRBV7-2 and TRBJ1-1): GAGVSQSPSNKVTEKGKDVELRCDPISGHTALYWYRQSLGQGLEFLIYFQGNSAPDKSGLPSDRFSAERTGGSVSTLTIQRTQQEDSAVYLCASSPTVRENTEAFFGQGTRLTVV.

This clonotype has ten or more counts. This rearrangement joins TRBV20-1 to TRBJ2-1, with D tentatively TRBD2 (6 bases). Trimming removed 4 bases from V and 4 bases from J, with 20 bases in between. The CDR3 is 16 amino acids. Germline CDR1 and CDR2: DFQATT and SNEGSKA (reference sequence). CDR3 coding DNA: TGCAGTGCTACCGTCGGGACTCCCGACCTATACAATGAGCAGTTCTTC. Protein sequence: CSATVGTPDLYNEQFF.

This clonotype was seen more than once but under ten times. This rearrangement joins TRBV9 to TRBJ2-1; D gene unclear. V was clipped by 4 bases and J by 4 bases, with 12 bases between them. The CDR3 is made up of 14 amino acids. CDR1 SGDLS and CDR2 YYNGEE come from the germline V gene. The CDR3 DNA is TGTGCCAGCAGCTTCCTGACCAGGTACAATGAGCAGTTCTTC. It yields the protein CASSFLTRYNEQFF.

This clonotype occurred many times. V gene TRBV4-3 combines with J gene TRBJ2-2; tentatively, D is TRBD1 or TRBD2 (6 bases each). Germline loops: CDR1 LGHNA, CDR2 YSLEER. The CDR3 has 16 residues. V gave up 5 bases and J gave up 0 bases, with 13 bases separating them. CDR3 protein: CASSKGGTSNTGELFF. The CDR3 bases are TGCGCCAGCAGCAAGGGGGGCACCTCGAACACCGGGGAGCTGTTTTTT.

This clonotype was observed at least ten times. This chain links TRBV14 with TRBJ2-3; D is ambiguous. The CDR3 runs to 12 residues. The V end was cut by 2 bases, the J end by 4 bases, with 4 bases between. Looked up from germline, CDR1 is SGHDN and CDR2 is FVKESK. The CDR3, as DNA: TGTGCCAGCAGCCAAAATCCAGATACGCAGTATTTT. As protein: CASSQNPDTQYF.

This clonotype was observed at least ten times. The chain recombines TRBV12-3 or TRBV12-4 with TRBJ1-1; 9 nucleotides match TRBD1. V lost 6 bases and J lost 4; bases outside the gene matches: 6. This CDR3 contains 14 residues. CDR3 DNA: TGTGCCAGCAGATGGGACAGGGAGGGCACTGAAGCTTTCTTT. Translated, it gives CASRWDREGTEAFF.

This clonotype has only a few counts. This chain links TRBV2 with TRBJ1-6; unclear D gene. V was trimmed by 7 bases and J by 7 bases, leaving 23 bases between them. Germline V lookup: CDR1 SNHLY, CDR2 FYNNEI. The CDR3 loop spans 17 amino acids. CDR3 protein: CASTSVYPEQWNSPLHF. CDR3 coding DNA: TGTGCCAGCACCTCCGTGTACCCGGAACAGTGGAATTCACCCCTCCACTTT.

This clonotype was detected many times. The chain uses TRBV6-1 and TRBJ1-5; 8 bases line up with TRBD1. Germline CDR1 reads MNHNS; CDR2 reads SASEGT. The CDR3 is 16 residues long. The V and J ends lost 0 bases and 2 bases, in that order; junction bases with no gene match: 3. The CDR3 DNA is TGTGCCAGCAGTGAAGCACCGGGACAGGGCAATCAGCCCCAGCATTTT. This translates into CASSEAPGQGNQPQHF.

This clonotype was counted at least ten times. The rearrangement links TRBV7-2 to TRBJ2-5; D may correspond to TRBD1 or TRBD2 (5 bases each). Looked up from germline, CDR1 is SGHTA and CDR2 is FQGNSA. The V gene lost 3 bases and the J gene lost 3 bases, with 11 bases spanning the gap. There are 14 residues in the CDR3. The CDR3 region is CASSFRDGEETQYF. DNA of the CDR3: TGTGCCAGCAGCTTCCGGGACGGGGAAGAGACCCAGTACTTC.

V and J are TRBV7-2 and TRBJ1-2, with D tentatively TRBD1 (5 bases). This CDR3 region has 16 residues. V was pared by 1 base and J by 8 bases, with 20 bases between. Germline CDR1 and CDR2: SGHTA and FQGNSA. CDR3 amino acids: CASSLDQGRASSGYTF. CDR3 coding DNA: TGTGCCAGCAGCTTAGATCAGGGCAGGGCCTCCTCGGGCTACACCTTC.

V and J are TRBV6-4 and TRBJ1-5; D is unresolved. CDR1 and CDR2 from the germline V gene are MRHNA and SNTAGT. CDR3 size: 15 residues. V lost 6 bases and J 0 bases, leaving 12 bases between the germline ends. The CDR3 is CASSREGGSNQPQHF. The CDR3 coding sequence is TGTGCCAGCAGCCGGGAGGGCGGTAGCAATCAGCCCCAGCATTTT.

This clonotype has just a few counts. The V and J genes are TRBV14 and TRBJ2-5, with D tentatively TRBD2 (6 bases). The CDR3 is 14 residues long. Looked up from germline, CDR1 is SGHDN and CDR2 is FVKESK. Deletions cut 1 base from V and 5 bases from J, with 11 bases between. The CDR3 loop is CASSQVLAFETQYF. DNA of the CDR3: TGTGCCAGCAGCCAAGTACTAGCTTTCGAGACCCAGTACTTC.

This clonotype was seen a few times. CDR3 sequence (DNA): TGTGCCAGCAGCTCTCCCCGGGACAGGGGGCGAGGTGAAGCTTTCTTT. This codes for CASSSPRDRGRGEAFF. V is TRBV7-9 and J is TRBJ1-1; 12 positions agree with TRBD1. The CDR3 spans 16 residues. V lost 4 bases, J lost 7 bases, and 10 bases stayed unmatched. Germline CDR1 reads SEHNR; CDR2 reads FQNEAQ (reference sequence). Full variable domain (rest looked up from reference TRBV7-9 and TRBJ1-1): DTGVSQNPRHKITKRGQNVTFRCDPISEHNRLYWYRQTLGQGPEFLTYFQNEAQLEKSRLLSDRFSAERPKGSFSTLEIQRTEQGDSAMYLCASSSPRDRGRGEAFFGQGTRLTVV.

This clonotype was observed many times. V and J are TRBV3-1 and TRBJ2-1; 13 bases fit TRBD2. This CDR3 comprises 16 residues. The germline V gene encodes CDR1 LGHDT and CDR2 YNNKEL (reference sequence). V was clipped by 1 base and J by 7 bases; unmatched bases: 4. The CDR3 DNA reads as TGTGCCAGCAGCCAAGTGGGACTAGCGGGGATGAATGAGCAGTTCTTC. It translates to CASSQVGLAGMNEQFF.

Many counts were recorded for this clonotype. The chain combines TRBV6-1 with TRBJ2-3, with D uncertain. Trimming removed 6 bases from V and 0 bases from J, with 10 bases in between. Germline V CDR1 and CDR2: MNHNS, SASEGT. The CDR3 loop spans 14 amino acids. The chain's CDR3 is CASSFKASTDTQYF. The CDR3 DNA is TGTGCCAGCAGCTTTAAGGCTAGCACAGATACGCAGTATTTT.

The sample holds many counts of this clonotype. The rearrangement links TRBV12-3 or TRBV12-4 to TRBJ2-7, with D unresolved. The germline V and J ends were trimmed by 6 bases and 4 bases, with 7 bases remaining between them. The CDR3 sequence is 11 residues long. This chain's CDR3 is CASSTHYEQYF. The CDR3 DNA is TGTGCCAGCAGCACTCATTACGAGCAGTACTTC.

This chain's CDR3 is CASGLEGLQETQYF. The DNA of the CDR3 is TGTGCCAGTGGTTTGGAGGGGCTCCAAGAGACCCAGTACTTC. The chain joins TRBV6-1 to TRBJ2-5; TRBD2 is a possible D gene (6 bases). The CDR3 spans 14 residues. Looked up from germline, CDR1 is MNHNS and CDR2 is SASEGT. The germline V and J ends were trimmed by 9 bases and 1 base, with 15 bases remaining between them.

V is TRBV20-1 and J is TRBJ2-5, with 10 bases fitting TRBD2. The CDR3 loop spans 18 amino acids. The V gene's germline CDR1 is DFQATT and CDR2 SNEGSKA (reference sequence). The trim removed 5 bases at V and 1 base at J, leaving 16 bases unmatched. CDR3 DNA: TGCAGTGCTGAGGCGAGACAGCGGGGGGGCGTCCTCCAAGAGACCCAGTACTTC. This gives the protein CSAEARQRGGVLQETQYF.

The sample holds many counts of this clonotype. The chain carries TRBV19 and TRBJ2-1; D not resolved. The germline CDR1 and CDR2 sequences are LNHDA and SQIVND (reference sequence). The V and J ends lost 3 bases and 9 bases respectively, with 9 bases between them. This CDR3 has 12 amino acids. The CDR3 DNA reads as TGTGCCAGTAGTATCGACTGGCGTGAGCAGTTCTTC. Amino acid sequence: CASSIDWREQFF.

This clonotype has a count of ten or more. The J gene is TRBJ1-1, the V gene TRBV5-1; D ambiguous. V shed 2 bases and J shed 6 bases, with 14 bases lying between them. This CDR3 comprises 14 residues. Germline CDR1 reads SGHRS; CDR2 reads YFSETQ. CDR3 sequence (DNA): TGCGCCAGCAGCTTCGAGCAGAGCAACGCTGAAGCTTTCTTT. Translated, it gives CASSFEQSNAEAFF.

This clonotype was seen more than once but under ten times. CDR3 DNA: TGTGCCAGCAGCCGCTCCAGGGTAGCGGCCAAAAACATTCAGTACTTC. Its protein product is CASSRSRVAAKNIQYF. The V call is TRBV4-2, the J call TRBJ2-4; either TRBD1 or TRBD2 may supply D (5 bases each). Trimming stripped 4 bases from V and 1 base from J, with 14 bases between. Germline V CDR1 and CDR2: LGHNA, YNFKEQ. This CDR3 has 16 amino acids.

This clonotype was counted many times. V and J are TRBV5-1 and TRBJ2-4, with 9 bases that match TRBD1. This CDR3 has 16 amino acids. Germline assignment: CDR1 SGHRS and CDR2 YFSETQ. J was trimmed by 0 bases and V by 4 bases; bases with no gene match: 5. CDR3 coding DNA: TGCGCCAGCAGCCCCGGACAGGGGTTAGCCAAAAACATTCAGTACTTC. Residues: CASSPGQGLAKNIQYF.